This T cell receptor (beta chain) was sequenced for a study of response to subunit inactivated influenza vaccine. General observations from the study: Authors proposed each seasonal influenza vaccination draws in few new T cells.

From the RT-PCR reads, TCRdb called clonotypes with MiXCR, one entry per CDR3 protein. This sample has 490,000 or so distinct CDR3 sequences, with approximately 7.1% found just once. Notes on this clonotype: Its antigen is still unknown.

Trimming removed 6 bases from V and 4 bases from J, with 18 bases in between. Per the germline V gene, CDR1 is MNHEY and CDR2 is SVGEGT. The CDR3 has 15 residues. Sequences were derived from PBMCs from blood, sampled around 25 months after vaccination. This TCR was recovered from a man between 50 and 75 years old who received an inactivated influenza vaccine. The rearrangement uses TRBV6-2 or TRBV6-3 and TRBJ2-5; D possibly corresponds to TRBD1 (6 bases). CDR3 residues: CASSRVWGRAETQYF. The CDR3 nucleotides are TGTGCCAGCAGCAGAGTCTGGGGGCGGGCAGAGACCCAGTACTTC.